This T cell receptor (beta chain) was obtained from a study of CD8 T cells in ankylosing spondylitis. The V end was cut by 3 bases, the J end by 3 bases, with 15 bases between. This CDR3 region has 15 residues. Per germline, CDR1 MNHEY and CDR2 SMNVEV (reference sequence). In its sample, this clonotype was seen a few times. TCRdb redid the calling of the 5' RACE reads with MiXCR, one entry per CDR3 protein. The sample has 220,000 or so distinct CDR3 sequences; about 10% are singletons. The source of this sequence is a male donor with ankylosing spondylitis or in good health (not recorded which). The specimen sequenced was blood, either unsorted or a sorted T cell fraction (not recorded which). The chain is built from TRBV27 and TRBJ2-7; D gene unclear. CDR3 region: CASSFASISVYEQYF. DNA for the CDR3: TGTGCCAGCAGTTTTGCGTCTATTTCGGTCTACGAGCAGTACTTC.